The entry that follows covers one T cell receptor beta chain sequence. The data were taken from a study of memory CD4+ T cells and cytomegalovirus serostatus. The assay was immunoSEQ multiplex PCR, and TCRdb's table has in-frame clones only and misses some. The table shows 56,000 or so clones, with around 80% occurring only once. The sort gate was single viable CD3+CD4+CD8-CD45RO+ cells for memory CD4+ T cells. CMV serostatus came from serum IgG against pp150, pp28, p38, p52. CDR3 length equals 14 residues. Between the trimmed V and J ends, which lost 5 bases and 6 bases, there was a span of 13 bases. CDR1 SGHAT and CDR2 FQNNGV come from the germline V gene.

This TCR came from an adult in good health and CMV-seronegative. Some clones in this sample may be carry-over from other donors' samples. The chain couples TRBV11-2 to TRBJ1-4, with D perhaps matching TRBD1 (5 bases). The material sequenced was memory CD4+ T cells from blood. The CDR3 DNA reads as TGTGCCAGCAGCCACATGGTAGGGGATGAAAAACTGTTTTTT. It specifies CASSHMVGDEKLFF.